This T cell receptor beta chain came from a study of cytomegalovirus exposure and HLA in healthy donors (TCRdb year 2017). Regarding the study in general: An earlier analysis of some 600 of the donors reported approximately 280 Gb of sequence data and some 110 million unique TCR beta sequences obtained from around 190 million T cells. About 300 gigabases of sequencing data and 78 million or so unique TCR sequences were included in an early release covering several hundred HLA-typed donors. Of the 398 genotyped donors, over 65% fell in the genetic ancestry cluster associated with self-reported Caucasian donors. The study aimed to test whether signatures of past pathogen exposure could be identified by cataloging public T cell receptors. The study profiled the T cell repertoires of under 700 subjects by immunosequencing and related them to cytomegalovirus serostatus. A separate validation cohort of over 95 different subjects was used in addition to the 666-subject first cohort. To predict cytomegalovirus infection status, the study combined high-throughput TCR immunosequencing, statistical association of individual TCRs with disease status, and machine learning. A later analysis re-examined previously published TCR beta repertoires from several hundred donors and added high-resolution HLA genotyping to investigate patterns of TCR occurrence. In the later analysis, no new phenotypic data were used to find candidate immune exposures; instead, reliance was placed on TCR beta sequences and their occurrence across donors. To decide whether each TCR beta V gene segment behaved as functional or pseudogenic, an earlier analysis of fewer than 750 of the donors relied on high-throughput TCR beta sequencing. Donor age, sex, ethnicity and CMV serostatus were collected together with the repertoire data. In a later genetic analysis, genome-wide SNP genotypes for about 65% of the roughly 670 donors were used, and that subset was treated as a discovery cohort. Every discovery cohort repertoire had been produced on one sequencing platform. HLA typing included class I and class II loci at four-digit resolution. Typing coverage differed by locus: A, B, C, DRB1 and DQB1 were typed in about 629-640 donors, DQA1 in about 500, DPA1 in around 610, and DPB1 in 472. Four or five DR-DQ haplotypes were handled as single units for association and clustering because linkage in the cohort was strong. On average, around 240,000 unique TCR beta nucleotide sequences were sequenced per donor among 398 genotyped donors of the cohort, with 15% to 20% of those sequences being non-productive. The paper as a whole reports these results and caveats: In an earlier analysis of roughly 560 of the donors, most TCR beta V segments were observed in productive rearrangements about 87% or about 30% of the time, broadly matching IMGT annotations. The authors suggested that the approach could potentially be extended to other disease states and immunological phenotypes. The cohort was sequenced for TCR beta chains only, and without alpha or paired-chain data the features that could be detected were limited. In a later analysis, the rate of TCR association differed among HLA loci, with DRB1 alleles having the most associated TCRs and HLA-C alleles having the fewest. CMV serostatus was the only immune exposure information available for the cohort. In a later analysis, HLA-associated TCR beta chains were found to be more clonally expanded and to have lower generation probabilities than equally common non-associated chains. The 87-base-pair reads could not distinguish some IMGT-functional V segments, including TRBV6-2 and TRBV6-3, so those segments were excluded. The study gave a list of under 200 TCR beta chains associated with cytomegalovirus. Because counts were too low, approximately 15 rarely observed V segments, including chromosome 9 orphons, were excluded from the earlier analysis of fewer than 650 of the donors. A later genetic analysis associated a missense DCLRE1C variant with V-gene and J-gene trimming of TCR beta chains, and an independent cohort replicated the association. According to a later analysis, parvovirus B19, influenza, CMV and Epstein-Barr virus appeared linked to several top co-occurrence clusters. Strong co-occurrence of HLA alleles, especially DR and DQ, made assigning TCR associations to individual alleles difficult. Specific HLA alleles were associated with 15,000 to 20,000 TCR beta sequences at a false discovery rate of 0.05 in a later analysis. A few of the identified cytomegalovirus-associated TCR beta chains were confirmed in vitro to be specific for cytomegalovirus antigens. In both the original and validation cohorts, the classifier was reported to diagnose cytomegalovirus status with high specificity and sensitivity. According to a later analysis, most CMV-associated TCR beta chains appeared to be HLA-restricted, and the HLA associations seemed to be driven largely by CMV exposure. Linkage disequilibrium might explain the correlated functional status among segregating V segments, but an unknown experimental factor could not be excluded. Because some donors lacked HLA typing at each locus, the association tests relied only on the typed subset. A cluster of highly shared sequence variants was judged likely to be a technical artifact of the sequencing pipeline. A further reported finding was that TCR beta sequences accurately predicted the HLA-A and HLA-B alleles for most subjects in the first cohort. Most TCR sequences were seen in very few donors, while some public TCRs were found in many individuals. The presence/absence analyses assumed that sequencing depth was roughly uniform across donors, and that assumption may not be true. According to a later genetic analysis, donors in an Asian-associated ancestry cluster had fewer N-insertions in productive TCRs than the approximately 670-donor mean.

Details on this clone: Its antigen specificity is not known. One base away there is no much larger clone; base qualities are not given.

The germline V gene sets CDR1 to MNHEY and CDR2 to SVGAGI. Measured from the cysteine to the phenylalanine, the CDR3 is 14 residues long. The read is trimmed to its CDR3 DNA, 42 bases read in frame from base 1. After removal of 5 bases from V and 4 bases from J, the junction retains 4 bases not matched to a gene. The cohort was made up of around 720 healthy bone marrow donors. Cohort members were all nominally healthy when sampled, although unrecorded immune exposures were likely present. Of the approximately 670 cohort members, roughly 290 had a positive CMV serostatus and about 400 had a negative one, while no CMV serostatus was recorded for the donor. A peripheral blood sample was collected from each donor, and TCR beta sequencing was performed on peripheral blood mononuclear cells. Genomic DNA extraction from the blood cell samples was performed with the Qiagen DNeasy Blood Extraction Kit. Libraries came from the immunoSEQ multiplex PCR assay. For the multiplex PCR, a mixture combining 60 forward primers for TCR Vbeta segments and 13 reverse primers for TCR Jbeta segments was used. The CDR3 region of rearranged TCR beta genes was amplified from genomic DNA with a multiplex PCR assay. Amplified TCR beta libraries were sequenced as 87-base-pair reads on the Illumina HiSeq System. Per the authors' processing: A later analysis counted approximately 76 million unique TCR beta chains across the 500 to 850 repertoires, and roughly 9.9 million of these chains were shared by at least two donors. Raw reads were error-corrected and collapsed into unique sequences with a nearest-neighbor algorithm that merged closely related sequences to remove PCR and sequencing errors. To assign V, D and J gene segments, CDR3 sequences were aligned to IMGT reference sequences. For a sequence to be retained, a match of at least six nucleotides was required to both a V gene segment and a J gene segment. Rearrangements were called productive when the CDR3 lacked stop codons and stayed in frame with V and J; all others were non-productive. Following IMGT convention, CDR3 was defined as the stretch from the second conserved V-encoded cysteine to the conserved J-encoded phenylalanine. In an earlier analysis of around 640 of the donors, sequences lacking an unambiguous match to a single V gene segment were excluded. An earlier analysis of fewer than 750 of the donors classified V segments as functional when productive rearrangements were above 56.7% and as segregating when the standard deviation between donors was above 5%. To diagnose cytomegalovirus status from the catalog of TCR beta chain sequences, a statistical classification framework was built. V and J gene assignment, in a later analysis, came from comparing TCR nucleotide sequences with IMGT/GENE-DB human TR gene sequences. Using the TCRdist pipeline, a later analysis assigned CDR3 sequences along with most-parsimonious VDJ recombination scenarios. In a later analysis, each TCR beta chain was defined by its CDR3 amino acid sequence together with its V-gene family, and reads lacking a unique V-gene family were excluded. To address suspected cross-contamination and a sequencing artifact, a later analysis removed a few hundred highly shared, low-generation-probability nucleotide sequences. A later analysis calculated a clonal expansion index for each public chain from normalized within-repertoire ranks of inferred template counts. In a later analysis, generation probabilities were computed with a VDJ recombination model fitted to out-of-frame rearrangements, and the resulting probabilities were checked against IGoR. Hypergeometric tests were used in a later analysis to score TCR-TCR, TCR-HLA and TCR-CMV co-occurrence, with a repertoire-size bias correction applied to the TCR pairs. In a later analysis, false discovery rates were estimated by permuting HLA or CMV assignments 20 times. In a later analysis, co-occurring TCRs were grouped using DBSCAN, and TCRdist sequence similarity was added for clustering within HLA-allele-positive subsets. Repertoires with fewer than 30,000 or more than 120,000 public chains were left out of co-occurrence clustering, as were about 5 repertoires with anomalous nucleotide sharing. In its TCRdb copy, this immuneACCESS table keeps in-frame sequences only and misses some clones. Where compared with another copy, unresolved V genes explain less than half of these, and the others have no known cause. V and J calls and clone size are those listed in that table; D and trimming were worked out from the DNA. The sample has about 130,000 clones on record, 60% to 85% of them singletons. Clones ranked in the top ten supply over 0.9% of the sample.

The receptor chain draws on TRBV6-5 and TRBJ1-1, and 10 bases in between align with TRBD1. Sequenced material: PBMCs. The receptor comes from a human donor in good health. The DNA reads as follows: TGTGCCAGCAGTCCCGACAGGGGGCCCACTGAAGCTTTCTTT. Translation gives CASSPDRGPTEAFF.